These 14 T cell receptor beta chains share one sample of origin, sequenced in a study of cytomegalovirus exposure and HLA in healthy donors. The PCR made use of 60 Vbeta and 13 Jbeta primers. TCRdb's copy holds only in-frame clones and misses some; the assay was immunoSEQ multiplex PCR. The sample consists of 150,000 to 200,000 clones, approximately 78% of them appearing once. Sequencing used PBMCs. The source of these receptors is a woman aged 25 to 39 in good health and CMV-seropositive.

V is TRBV2 and J is TRBJ2-5, with D tentatively TRBD2 (6 bases). Germline V CDR1 and CDR2: SNHLY, FYNNEI. The germline V and J ends were trimmed by 8 bases and 7 bases, with 20 bases remaining between them. This CDR3 comprises 14 residues. The CDR3 DNA reads TGTGCCAGCGGGGTCCTGGAGGGTTTTGGGACCCAGTACTTC. Translation gives CASGVLEGFGTQYF. The complete variable domain, with remaining parts taken from reference TRBV2 and TRBJ2-5, reads EPEVTQTPSHQVTQMGQEVILRCVPISNHLYFYWYRQILGQKVEFLVSFYNNEISEKSEIFDDQFSVERPDGSNFTLKIRSTKLEDSAMYFCASGVLEGFGTQYFGPGTRLLVL.

The chain recombines TRBV20-1 with TRBJ1-1; D gene uncertain. The V and J ends lost 5 bases and 10 bases respectively, with 14 bases between them. Germline CDR1 DFQATT, CDR2 SNEGSKA (reference sequence). CDR3 length equals 11 residues. This CDR3 reads CSAANQGGAFF. The CDR3 DNA sequence: TGCAGTGCTGCTAACCAAGGAGGAGCTTTCTTT.

The V call is TRBV7-2, the J call TRBJ1-2, with D perhaps matching TRBD1 (5 bases). V was cut by 3 bases and J by 8 bases, with 13 bases left in between. Germline assignment: CDR1 SGHTA and CDR2 FQGNSA. This CDR3 comprises 13 residues. CDR3 sequence: CASSLRRGGGYTF. The CDR3 bases are TGTGCCAGCAGCTTGAGAAGGGGAGGAGGCTACACCTTC.

V and J are TRBV14 and TRBJ1-1, with 7 nucleotides matching TRBD1. There are 15 residues in the CDR3. Germline loops: CDR1 SGHDN, CDR2 FVKESK. After removal of 1 base from V and 1 base from J, the junction contained 3 bases not matched to a gene. CDR3 amino acids: CASSQGTGRNTEAFF. In nucleotides, the CDR3 is TGTGCCAGCAGCCAAGGGACAGGCCGGAACACTGAAGCTTTCTTT.

A single count supports this clone. The chain is built from TRBV5-1 and TRBJ2-1, with D possibly being TRBD2 (6 bases). The CDR3 covers 15 residues. Trimming took off 2 bases at V and 6 bases at J, with 15 bases between the two ends. The V gene's germline CDR1 is SGHRS and CDR2 YFSETQ. DNA for the CDR3: TGCGCCAGCAGCTTTAGCGGAACCCTCAGCAATGAGCAGTTCTTC. This encodes CASSFSGTLSNEQFF.

The chain joins TRBV6-5 to TRBJ2-7; 7 bases agree with TRBD2. This CDR3 region has 15 residues. Per the germline V gene, CDR1 is MNHEY and CDR2 is SVGAGI. With V trimmed by 0 bases and J by 2 bases, 4 bases remained unmatched. CDR3 in DNA: TGTGCCAGCAGTTACTCCGGGACTACACCCTACGAGCAGTACTTC. Its translation is CASSYSGTTPYEQYF.

The V gene is TRBV5-1, the J gene TRBJ2-7; 9 bases match TRBD1. CDR3 length: 15 residues. V was pared by 3 bases and J by 6 bases, with 10 bases of the junction left unmatched. Germline V lookup: CDR1 SGHRS, CDR2 YFSETQ. This CDR3 reads CASSYTGGAKGEQYF. The DNA of the CDR3 is TGCGCCAGCAGCTATACAGGGGGCGCGAAGGGCGAGCAGTACTTC.

V is TRBV10-1 and J is TRBJ2-7; D may be TRBD1 (5 bases). Trimming left V 2 bases short and J 0 bases short, with 11 bases between. CDR3 length equals 15 residues. Germline V gives CDR1 WNHNN, CDR2 SYGVQD (reference sequence). The CDR3 sequence is CASSEEDRSSYEQYF. CDR3 sequence (DNA): TGCGCCAGCAGTGAGGAAGACAGAAGCTCCTACGAGCAGTACTTC.

This chain joins TRBV5-5 and TRBJ2-5, with D perhaps TRBD1 (6 bases). The CDR3 has 13 residues. V dropped 6 bases and J dropped 2 bases, with 11 bases sitting between them. Germline assignment: CDR1 SGHKS and CDR2 YYEKEE (reference sequence). The CDR3 DNA reads TGTGCCAGCAACCAAGGGGGTCAAGAGACCCAGTACTTC. This sequence encodes CASNQGGQETQYF.

The rearrangement links TRBV19 to TRBJ1-1; D possibly corresponds to TRBD1 (5 bases). The CDR3 extends over 14 amino acids. Trimming removed 6 bases from V and 1 base from J, with 12 bases in between. The V gene's germline CDR1 is LNHDA and CDR2 SQIVND (reference sequence). The DNA of the CDR3 is TGTGCCAGTAGGAGACAGCCTGGGAACACTGAAGCTTTCTTT. Translated, it gives CASRRQPGNTEAFF.

The V and J genes are TRBV9 and TRBJ1-1; D is undetermined. V shed 1 base and J shed 3 bases, with 10 bases lying between them. Germline assignment: CDR1 SGDLS and CDR2 YYNGEE. CDR3 length equals 14 residues. CDR3 region: CASSVSVGDTEAFF. The CDR3 nucleotides read TGTGCCAGCAGCGTATCGGTAGGAGACACTGAAGCTTTCTTT.

CDR3 in DNA: TGTGCCAGCTCACGCGACAGAGAGGACTATGGCTACACCTTC. Protein product: CASSRDREDYGYTF. The genes are TRBV18 and TRBJ1-2; weak D call: TRBD1 (5 bases). With 4 bases removed from V and 3 bases from J, the gap between germline ends came to 12 bases. Germline loops: CDR1 KGHSH, CDR2 LQKENI. This CDR3 has 14 residues.

This chain connects TRBV30 to TRBJ2-3, with a weak D call TRBD2 (7 bases). With 1 base removed from V and 0 bases from J, the gap between germline ends came to 14 bases. The CDR3 loop spans 16 amino acids. In germline, CDR1 is GTSNPN, CDR2 SVGIG (reference sequence). CDR3 sequence (DNA): TGTGCCTGGAGTGGGAAGGGGAGGGGGAGCACAGATACGCAGTATTTT. Residues: CAWSGKGRGSTDTQYF. The full variable domain, with the rest looked up from reference TRBV30 and TRBJ2-3, is SQTIHQWPATLVQPVGSPLSLECTVEGTSNPNLYWYRQAAGRGLQLLFYSVGIGQISSEVPQNLSASRPQDRQFILSSKKLLLSDSGFYLCAWSGKGRGSTDTQYFGPGTRLTVL.

V is TRBV9 and J is TRBJ2-2, with TRBD2 as a possible D gene (5 bases). Germline V lookup: CDR1 SGDLS, CDR2 YYNGEE. V was pared by 8 bases and J by 1 base, with 6 bases between. The CDR3 runs 12 residues. In DNA form, the CDR3 reads TGTGCCAGTGCGGGGAACACCGGGGAGCTGTTTTTT. This gives the protein CASAGNTGELFF.